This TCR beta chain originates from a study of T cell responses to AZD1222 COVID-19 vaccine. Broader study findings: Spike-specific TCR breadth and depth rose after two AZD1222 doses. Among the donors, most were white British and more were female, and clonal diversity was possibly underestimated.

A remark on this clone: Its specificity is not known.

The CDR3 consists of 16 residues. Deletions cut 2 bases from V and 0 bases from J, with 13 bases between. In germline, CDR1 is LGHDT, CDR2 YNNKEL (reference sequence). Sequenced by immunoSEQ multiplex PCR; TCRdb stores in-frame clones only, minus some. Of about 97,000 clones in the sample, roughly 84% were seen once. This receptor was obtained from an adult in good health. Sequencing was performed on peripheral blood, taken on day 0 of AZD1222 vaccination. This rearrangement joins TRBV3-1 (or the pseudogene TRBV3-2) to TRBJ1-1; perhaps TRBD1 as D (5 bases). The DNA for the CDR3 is TGTGCCAGCAGCCAAAAACCTGACAGAGTGAACACTGAAGCTTTCTTT. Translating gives CASSQKPDRVNTEAFF.